This section outlines one T cell receptor (beta chain) sequence together with its context. Antigen unknown. This entry comes from a study of cytomegalovirus exposure and HLA in healthy donors. Overall study findings and caveats: Per a prior analysis, the majority of TCR beta V segments were productive roughly 87% or roughly 30% of the time. Using a false discovery rate of 0.05, a later analysis showed that around 16,000 TCR beta sequences were associated with HLA alleles. Many donors shared some public TCRs, even though most TCR sequences were rare.

Germline-derived CDR1 and CDR2 are SEHNR and FQNEAQ (reference sequence). The CDR3 loop spans 15 amino acids. Trimming pared 4 bases from V and 2 bases from J, leaving 12 bases between. The PCR had 60 Vbeta and 13 Jbeta primers. Assay: immunoSEQ multiplex PCR; the TCRdb copy retains only in-frame clones and omits some. This table has 85,000 to 130,000 clones, around 83% appearing once. Material: PBMCs. This TCR was recovered from a woman in her late teens or twenties in good health and CMV-seronegative. The J gene is TRBJ2-4, the V gene TRBV7-9, with D tentatively TRBD1 (5 bases). The CDR3 region is CASSSRAGSKNIQYF. The CDR3 DNA is TGTGCCAGCAGCTCCCGTGCAGGGTCCAAAAACATTCAGTACTTC. Drawing the rest from reference TRBV7-9 and TRBJ2-4, the complete variable domain is DTGVSQNPRHKITKRGQNVTFRCDPISEHNRLYWYRQTLGQGPEFLTYFQNEAQLEKSRLLSDRFSAERPKGSFSTLEIQRTEQGDSAMYLCASSSRAGSKNIQYFGAGTRLSVL.